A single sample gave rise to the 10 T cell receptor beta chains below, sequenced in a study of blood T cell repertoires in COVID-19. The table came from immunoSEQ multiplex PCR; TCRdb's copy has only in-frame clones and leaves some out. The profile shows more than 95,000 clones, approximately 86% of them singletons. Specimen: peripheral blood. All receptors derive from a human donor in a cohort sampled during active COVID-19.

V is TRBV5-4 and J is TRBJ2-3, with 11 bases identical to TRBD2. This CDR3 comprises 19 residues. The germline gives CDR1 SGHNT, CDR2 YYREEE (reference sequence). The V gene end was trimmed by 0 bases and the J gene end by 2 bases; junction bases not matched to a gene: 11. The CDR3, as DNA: TGTGCCAGCAGCTTGGACATTAGCGGGGGGGGACTGGCCACAGATACGCAGTATTTT. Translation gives CASSLDISGGGLATDTQYF.

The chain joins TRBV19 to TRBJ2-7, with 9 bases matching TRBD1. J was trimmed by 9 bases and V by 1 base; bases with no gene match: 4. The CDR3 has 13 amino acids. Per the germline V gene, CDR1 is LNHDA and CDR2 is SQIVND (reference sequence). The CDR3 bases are TGTGCCAGTAGTATAGGGGGACAGGGACCGCAGTACTTC. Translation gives CASSIGGQGPQYF.

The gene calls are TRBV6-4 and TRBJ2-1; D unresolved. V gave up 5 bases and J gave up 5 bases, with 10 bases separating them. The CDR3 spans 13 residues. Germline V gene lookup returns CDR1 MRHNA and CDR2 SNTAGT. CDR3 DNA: TGTGCCAGCAGTTCGAGCCGAAACAATGAGCAGTTCTTC. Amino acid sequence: CASSSSRNNEQFF.

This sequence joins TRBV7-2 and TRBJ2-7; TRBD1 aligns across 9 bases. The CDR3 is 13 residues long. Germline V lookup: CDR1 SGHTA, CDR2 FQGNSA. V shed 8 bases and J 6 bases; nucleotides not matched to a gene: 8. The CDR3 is CASSPGQGREQYF. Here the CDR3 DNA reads TGTGCCAGCTCCCCGGGACAGGGTCGCGAGCAGTACTTC.

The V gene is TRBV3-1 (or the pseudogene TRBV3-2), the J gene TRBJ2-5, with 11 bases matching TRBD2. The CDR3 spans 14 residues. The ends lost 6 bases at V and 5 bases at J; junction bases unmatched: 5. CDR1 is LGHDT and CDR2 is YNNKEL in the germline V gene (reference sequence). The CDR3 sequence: CASRVAGGIETQYF. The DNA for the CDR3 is TGTGCCAGCAGGGTAGCGGGAGGGATCGAGACCCAGTACTTC.

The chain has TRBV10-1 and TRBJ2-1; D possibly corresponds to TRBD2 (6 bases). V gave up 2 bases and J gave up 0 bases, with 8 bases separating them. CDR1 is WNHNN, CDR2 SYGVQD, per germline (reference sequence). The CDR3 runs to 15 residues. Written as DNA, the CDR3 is TGCGCCAGCAGTGAGGGAGGGGTCTCCTACAATGAGCAGTTCTTC. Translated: CASSEGGVSYNEQFF.

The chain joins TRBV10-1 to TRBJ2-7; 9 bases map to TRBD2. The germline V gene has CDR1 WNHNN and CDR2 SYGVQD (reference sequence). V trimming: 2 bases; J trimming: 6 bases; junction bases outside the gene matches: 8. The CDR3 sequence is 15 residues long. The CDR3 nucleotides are TGCGCCAGCAGTGAGAGGCTAGCGGGAACATCCGAGCAGTACTTC. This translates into CASSERLAGTSEQYF.

The CDR3 spells CASSTSARGGTDTQYF. DNA of the CDR3: TGTGCCAGTAGTACATCCGCTAGGGGTGGCACAGATACGCAGTATTTT. V usage is TRBV19 and J usage is TRBJ2-3, with a weak D call TRBD1 (5 bases). The CDR3 runs 16 residues. The ends were cut back, 4 bases at V and 1 base at J, with 15 bases in the middle. CDR1 is LNHDA and CDR2 is SQIVND in the germline V gene (reference sequence). The full variable domain, with the rest looked up from reference TRBV19 and TRBJ2-3, is DGGITQSPKYLFRKEGQNVTLSCEQNLNHDAMYWYRQDPGQGLRLIYYSQIVNDFQKGDIAEGYSVSREKKESFPLTVTSAQKNPTAFYLCASSTSARGGTDTQYFGPGTRLTVL.

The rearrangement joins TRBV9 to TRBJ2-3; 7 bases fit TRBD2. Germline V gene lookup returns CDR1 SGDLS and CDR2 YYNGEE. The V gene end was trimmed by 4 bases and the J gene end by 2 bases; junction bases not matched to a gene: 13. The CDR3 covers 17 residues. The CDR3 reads CASSSKMGLSLTDTQYF. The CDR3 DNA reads TGTGCCAGCAGCTCAAAGATGGGACTATCACTCACAGATACGCAGTATTTT.

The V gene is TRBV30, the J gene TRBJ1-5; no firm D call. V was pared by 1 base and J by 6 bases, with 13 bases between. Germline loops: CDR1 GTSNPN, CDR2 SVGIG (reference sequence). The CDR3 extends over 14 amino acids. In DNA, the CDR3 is TGTGCCTGGAGTGGAGGGAGGATGGCTCAGCCCCAGCATTTT. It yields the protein CAWSGGRMAQPQHF.